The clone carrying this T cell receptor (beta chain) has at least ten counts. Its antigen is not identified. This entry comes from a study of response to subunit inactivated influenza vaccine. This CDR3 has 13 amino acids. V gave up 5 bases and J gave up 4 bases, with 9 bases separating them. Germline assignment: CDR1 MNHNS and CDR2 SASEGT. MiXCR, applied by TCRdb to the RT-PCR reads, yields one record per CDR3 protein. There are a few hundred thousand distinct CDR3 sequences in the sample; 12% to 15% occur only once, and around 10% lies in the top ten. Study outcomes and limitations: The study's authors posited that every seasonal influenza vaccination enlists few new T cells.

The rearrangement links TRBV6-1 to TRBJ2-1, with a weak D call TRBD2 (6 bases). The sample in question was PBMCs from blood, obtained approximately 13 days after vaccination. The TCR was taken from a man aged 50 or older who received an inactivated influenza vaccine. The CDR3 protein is CASSRGMYNEQFF. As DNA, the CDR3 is TGTGCCAGCAGTCGGGGGATGTACAATGAGCAGTTCTTC.